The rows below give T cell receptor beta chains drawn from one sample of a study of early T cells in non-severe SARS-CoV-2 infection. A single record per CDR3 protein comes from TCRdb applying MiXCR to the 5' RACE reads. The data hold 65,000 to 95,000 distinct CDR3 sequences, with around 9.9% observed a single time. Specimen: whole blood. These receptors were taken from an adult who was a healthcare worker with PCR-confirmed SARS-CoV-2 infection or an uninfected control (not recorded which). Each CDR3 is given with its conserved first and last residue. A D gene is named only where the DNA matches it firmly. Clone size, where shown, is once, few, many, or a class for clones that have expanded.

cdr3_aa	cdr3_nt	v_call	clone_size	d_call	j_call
CASSLEGSGSYTGELFF	TGCGCCAGCAGCTTGGAGGGTAGCGGGAGTTACACCGGGGAGCTGTTTTTT	TRBV5-1	NA	TRBD2	TRBJ2-2
CASSYLAGKETQYF	TGTGCCAGCAGTTACCTAGCAGGGAAAGAGACCCAGTACTTC	TRBV6-6	NA	NA	TRBJ2-5
CASSDTGGANNNEQFF	TGTGCCAGCAGCGATACAGGGGGCGCGAATAACAATGAGCAGTTCTTC	TRBV21-1	few	NA	TRBJ2-1
CASSPGLAETQETQYF	TGTGCCAGCAGCCCCGGACTAGCGGAGACACAAGAGACCCAGTACTTC	TRBV4-2	few	TRBD2	TRBJ2-5
CASSPRQSRGMNTEAFF	TGTGCCAGCTCACCCCGACAGAGCAGGGGCATGAACACTGAAGCTTTCTTT	TRBV18	many	NA	TRBJ1-1
CAWIRGIGGANVLTF	TGTGCCTGGATTCGCGGTATTGGTGGGGCCAACGTCCTGACTTTC	TRBV30	NA	NA	TRBJ2-6
CSASGASWSNTIYF	TGCAGTGCCTCAGGGGCCTCCTGGTCGAACACCATATATTTT	TRBV20-1	few	NA	TRBJ1-3
CASSLGGGQQYF	TGTGCCAGCAGTTTGGGGGGAGGGCAGCAGTACTTC	TRBV28	few	TRBD2	TRBJ2-7
CASSLAPRGLTDTQYF	TGTGCCAGCAGCCTTGCCCCCAGGGGGCTCACAGATACGCAGTATTTT	TRBV6-5	few	TRBD1	TRBJ2-3
CASSEWLHSPLHF	TGCGCCAGCAGTGAGTGGCTTCACTCACCCCTCCACTTT	TRBV10-2	many	NA	TRBJ1-6
CASSAENTIYF	TGTGCCAGCAGTGCTGAAAACACCATATATTTT	TRBV25-1	medium-sized	NA	TRBJ1-3
CASSSGLVRETQYF	TGTGCCAGCAGTTCCGGACTAGTCAGAGAGACCCAGTACTTC	TRBV28	NA	TRBD2	TRBJ2-5
CASRPGTSATYEQYF	TGTGCCAGCAGACCAGGGACTAGCGCAACCTACGAGCAGTACTTC	TRBV2	NA	TRBD2	TRBJ2-7
CSAMHRVSGGQYF	TGCAGTGCTATGCACAGAGTATCGGGTGGGCAGTACTTC	TRBV20-1	NA	NA	TRBJ2-7
CSVRTGGQETQYF	TGCAGTGTCCGGACAGGGGGCCAAGAGACCCAGTACTTC	TRBV20-1	few	TRBD1	TRBJ2-5
CATGAGLSTDTQYF	TGTGCCACCGGAGCGGGTTTGAGCACAGATACGCAGTATTTT	TRBV15	many	NA	TRBJ2-3
CASSDQGVNSPLHF	TGCGCCAGCAGTGATCAAGGGGTGAATTCACCCCTCCACTTT	TRBV10-2	many	NA	TRBJ1-6
CASRRTGGASYGYTF	TGTGCCAGCAGGCGGACAGGGGGCGCATCATATGGCTACACCTTC	TRBV6-2/TRBV6-3	NA	TRBD1	TRBJ1-2
CASSLALGQHEQYF	TGTGCCAGCAGCTTAGCCCTTGGGCAGCACGAGCAGTACTTC	TRBV7-9	NA	NA	TRBJ2-7
CASSRWTGDNEQFF	TGTGCCAGCAGCCGTTGGACAGGGGACAATGAGCAGTTCTTC	TRBV7-2	many	TRBD1	TRBJ2-1
CSAAGSLISYEQYF	TGCAGTGCTGCCGGGTCACTAATCTCCTACGAGCAGTACTTC	TRBV20-1	many	NA	TRBJ2-7
CSARTAGGLYTGELFF	TGCAGTGCTAGAACGGCGGGAGGGTTGTATACCGGGGAGCTGTTTTTT	TRBV20-1	many	TRBD2	TRBJ2-2
CSVRGDNEQFF	TGCAGCGTCCGGGGAGATAATGAGCAGTTCTTC	TRBV29-1	NA	NA	TRBJ2-1
CASSFDRRNTIYF	TGTGCCAGCAGTTTCGACCGACGAAACACCATATATTTT	TRBV12-3/TRBV12-4	many	NA	TRBJ1-3
CASSADRQRKAQFF	TGTGCCAGCAGCGCGGACAGGCAGAGAAAGGCGCAGTTCTTC	TRBV2	many	TRBD1	TRBJ2-1
CASSERVPSGRGNEQFF	TGTGCCAGCAGTGAACGTGTCCCTAGCGGGAGAGGCAATGAGCAGTTCTTC	TRBV6-1	NA	TRBD2	TRBJ2-1
CASSEGAGSEKLFF	TGTGCCAGCAGTGAAGGGGCAGGGAGCGAAAAACTGTTTTTT	TRBV25-1	many	NA	TRBJ1-4
CATRRGPGTSGSDTQYF	TGTGCCACCAGGAGAGGGCCTGGGACTAGCGGGAGTGATACGCAGTATTTT	TRBV24-1	medium-sized	TRBD2	TRBJ2-3
CASSRTSGSYEQYF	TGTGCCAGCTCACGGACTAGCGGTTCCTACGAGCAGTACTTC	TRBV18	many	TRBD2	TRBJ2-7
CASSFGQPYNEQFF	TGTGCCAGCAGCTTTGGTCAGCCCTACAATGAGCAGTTCTTC	TRBV7-2	many	NA	TRBJ2-1
CASSETNRAGQPQHF	TGCGCCAGCAGTGAAACGAACAGGGCTGGTCAGCCCCAGCATTTT	TRBV10-2	many	NA	TRBJ1-5
CSASEGGAKQPQHF	TGCAGTGCCTCCGAGGGGGGAGCGAAGCAGCCCCAGCATTTT	TRBV20-1	NA	NA	TRBJ1-5
CASSLSPNNEQFF	TGTGCCAGCAGCCTTAGCCCGAACAATGAGCAGTTCTTC	TRBV3-1	few	NA	TRBJ2-1
CASSLELGSYGYTF	TGCGCCAGCAGCTTGGAACTTGGCAGCTATGGCTACACCTTC	TRBV5-1	few	NA	TRBJ1-2
CASSEAARGAFPEETQYF	TGTGCCAGCAGTGAAGCTGCGCGGGGGGCGTTCCCCGAAGAGACCCAGTACTTC	TRBV6-1	many	TRBD2	TRBJ2-5
CASPGPTEETQYF	TGTGCCAGTCCGGGACCCACTGAAGAGACCCAGTACTTC	TRBV21-1	few	NA	TRBJ2-5
CSASRGNQPQHF	TGCAGTGCTAGCCGGGGGAATCAGCCCCAGCATTTT	TRBV20-1	few	NA	TRBJ1-5
CATSGGLAESTDTQYF	TGTGCCACCAGCGGGGGACTAGCGGAGAGCACAGATACGCAGTATTTT	TRBV24-1	many	TRBD2	TRBJ2-3
CASSSASGTQYF	TGTGCCAGCAGCTCGGCCTCGGGGACCCAGTACTTC	TRBV7-9	few	NA	TRBJ2-5
CSARAPGEAYGYTF	TGCAGTGCTAGAGCCCCCGGGGAAGCCTATGGCTACACCTTC	TRBV20-1	many	NA	TRBJ1-2
CASRPRDSPYEQYF	TGTGCCAGCAGACCCCGGGACAGTCCCTACGAGCAGTACTTC	TRBV2	many	TRBD1	TRBJ2-7
CSARQGKDEKLFF	TGCAGTGCTAGACAGGGGAAGGATGAAAAACTGTTTTTT	TRBV20-1	many	NA	TRBJ1-4
CSARDLGRGLDEQYF	TGCAGTGCTAGAGATCTAGGCAGGGGGTTGGACGAGCAGTACTTC	TRBV20-1	many	TRBD1	TRBJ2-7
CAISGDFTDTQYF	TGTGCCATCAGTGGGGACTTCACAGATACGCAGTATTTT	TRBV10-3	many	NA	TRBJ2-3
CASGVDGANQPQHF	TGTGCCAGCGGCGTAGATGGGGCAAATCAGCCCCAGCATTTT	TRBV9	NA	NA	TRBJ1-5
CASSARTSGGYEQYF	TGTGCCAGCAGCGCCCGGACTAGCGGGGGCTACGAGCAGTACTTC	TRBV11-1	many	TRBD2	TRBJ2-7
CASSRLGGTDTQYF	TGTGCCAGCAGTCGTCTCGGCGGGACAGATACGCAGTATTTT	TRBV7-6	many	NA	TRBJ2-3
CASTASGRNNEQFF	TGTGCCAGCACCGCTAGCGGTAGGAACAATGAGCAGTTCTTC	TRBV12-3/TRBV12-4	NA	TRBD2	TRBJ2-1
CASSRLASYNEQFF	TGTGCCAGCAGTAGACTAGCATCTTACAATGAGCAGTTCTTC	TRBV28	many	TRBD2	TRBJ2-1
CASSLDGRRSYGYTF	TGTGCCAGCAGCTTAGATGGTCGACGGAGCTATGGCTACACCTTC	TRBV11-2	NA	NA	TRBJ1-2
CASSEGIEQYF	TGTGCCAGCAGTGAGGGGATCGAGCAGTACTTC	TRBV6-5	NA	NA	TRBJ2-7
CASIGAGSSYNSPLHF	TGTGCCAGCATTGGGGCGGGGAGCTCCTATAATTCACCCCTCCACTTT	TRBV6-1	NA	NA	TRBJ1-6
CASSLGGQGIGYGYTF	TGTGCCAGCAGCTTAGGAGGACAGGGGATTGGGTATGGCTACACCTTC	TRBV7-2	NA	TRBD1	TRBJ1-2
CSASNFERTGELFF	TGCAGTGCTAGTAATTTTGAGCGCACCGGGGAGCTGTTTTTT	TRBV20-1	many	NA	TRBJ2-2
CASKKQGAPYEQYF	TGTGCCAGCAAAAAACAGGGTGCTCCATACGAGCAGTACTTC	TRBV6-1	many	NA	TRBJ2-7
CASSEHPQTEAFF	TGTGCCAGCAGTGAACACCCCCAGACTGAAGCTTTCTTT	TRBV6-4	many	NA	TRBJ1-1
CASSLAQVPEQFF	TGTGCCAGCAGTTTGGCACAAGTCCCCGAGCAGTTCTTC	TRBV12-3/TRBV12-4	many	NA	TRBJ2-1
CASSPPRWTRSYNEQLF	TGTGCCAGCAGTCCTCCCCGGTGGACACGGTCCTACAATGAGCAGTTGTTC	TRBV28	NA	NA	TRBJ2-1
CASSLGGSGYEQYF	TGCGCCAGCAGCTTAGGCGGGTCGGGGTACGAGCAGTACTTC	TRBV5-1	NA	NA	TRBJ2-7
CSATDRGGLITTEAFF	TGCAGTGCCACGGACAGGGGGGGTTTGATAACCACTGAAGCTTTCTTT	TRBV20-1	many	TRBD1	TRBJ1-1